The 26 T cell receptor beta chains reported below all come from one sample, sequenced in a study of early T cells in non-severe SARS-CoV-2 infection. TCRdb recomputed calls from the 5' RACE reads with MiXCR, one row per CDR3 protein. The sample has under 65,000 distinct CDR3 sequences; 12% are singletons. Sequencing used whole blood. These receptors were collected from an adult who was a healthcare worker with PCR-confirmed SARS-CoV-2 infection or an uninfected control (not recorded which).

For this clonotype: A single base separates this from a much larger clone, so it may be a read error. The chain employs TRBV12-3 or TRBV12-4 and TRBJ1-2; D possibly corresponds to TRBD1 (5 bases). This CDR3 has 12 amino acids. V lost 7 bases and J lost 7, with 13 bases in between. The CDR3 bases are TGTGCCAGCAATCCCGGGACGCTTGGCTACACCTTC. Its protein product is CASNPGTLGYTF.

This clonotype came up many times. The rearrangement uses TRBV29-1 and TRBJ2-1, with D possibly being TRBD1 (6 bases). CDR1 is SQVTM and CDR2 is ANQGSEA in the germline V gene. Trimming removed 3 bases at V and 7 bases at J, with 10 bases between. The CDR3 consists of 12 residues. CDR3: CSVDRGVNEQFF. The CDR3 bases are TGCAGCGTTGACAGGGGAGTAAATGAGCAGTTCTTC.

In this sample, this clonotype turned up many times. The V and J genes are TRBV7-9 and TRBJ2-5; tentatively, D is TRBD1 (5 bases). Germline V lookup: CDR1 SEHNR, CDR2 FQNEAQ (reference sequence). The CDR3 length is 16 residues. The V and J ends lost 2 bases and 4 bases respectively, with 17 bases between them. CDR3 coding DNA: TGTGCCAGCAGCTTATTGCCTCAGGGCTTCGTAGAGACCCAGTACTTC. This codes for CASSLLPQGFVETQYF.

This clonotype was observed at least ten times. An end of the junction does not agree with germline; a read error may underlie this. This chain links TRBV5-4 with TRBJ1-1; D is unresolved. The germline CDR1 and CDR2 sequences are SGHNT and YYREEE (reference sequence). The CDR3 runs to 12 residues. This chain's CDR3 is CASSLNDLTVEF. CDR3 nucleotides: TGTGCCAGCAGCTTAAACGACCTTACAGTGGAGTTT.

In its sample, this clonotype was seen many times. The DNA of the CDR3 is TGTGCCAGCAGCCCGGAGAGGGCCGTAGCCCTTCGGTGGGATGGCTACACCTTC. This sequence encodes CASSPERAVALRWDGYTF. This sequence joins TRBV5-6 and TRBJ1-2; no definite D call. Germline V gene data show CDR1 as SGHDT and CDR2 as YYEEEE. Deletions cut 4 bases from V and 6 bases from J, with 28 bases between. The CDR3 runs 18 residues.

This clonotype occurred a few times. The chain has TRBV9 and TRBJ1-1; D is perhaps TRBD1 (5 bases). The CDR3 loop spans 15 amino acids. Germline V gene data show CDR1 as SGDLS and CDR2 as YYNGEE. Trimming took off 0 bases at V and 6 bases at J, with 15 bases between the two ends. CDR3 nucleotides: TGTGCCAGCAGCGTAGAGGCAGGGACCCTCTCTGAAGCTTTCTTT. This encodes CASSVEAGTLSEAFF. Full variable domain (missing parts from reference TRBV9 and TRBJ1-1): DSGVTQTPKHLITATGQRVTLRCSPRSGDLSVYWYQQSLDQGLQFLIQYYNGEERAKGNILERFSAQQFPDLHSELNLSSLELGDSALYFCASSVEAGTLSEAFFGQGTRLTVV.

The rearrangement joins TRBV29-1 to TRBJ2-5, with no clear D. The CDR3 is 13 residues long. Germline V gene sequence: CDR1 SQVTM, CDR2 ANQGSEA. Trimming pared 3 bases from V and 5 bases from J, leaving 13 bases between. The CDR3 nucleotides read TGCAGCGTTGACGGTAGGGTAATGGAGACCCAGTACTTC. Protein sequence: CSVDGRVMETQYF.

This clonotype appeared many times. This chain links TRBV5-1 with TRBJ2-5; TRBD2 matches at 10 bases. Germline values: CDR1 SGHRS, CDR2 YFSETQ. V was pared by 4 bases and J by 5 bases, with 8 bases of the junction left unmatched. This CDR3 region has 15 residues. Here the CDR3 DNA reads TGCGCCAGCAGCGGCGGACTAGCGGACGGTGAGACCCAGTACTTC. Protein sequence: CASSGGLADGETQYF.

This clonotype was recorded many times. The V call is TRBV5-1, the J call TRBJ2-7; 7 nucleotides match TRBD2. Germline V gene data show CDR1 as SGHRS and CDR2 as YFSETQ. The CDR3 length is 16 residues. Trimming cost V 4 bases and J 0 bases; bases outside gene matches: 10. The CDR3 bases are TGCGCCAGCAGCCTCGCAGCGGGAACTAGCTCCTACGAGCAGTACTTC. It encodes CASSLAAGTSSYEQYF.

This clonotype showed up just a few times. The chain combines TRBV5-1 with TRBJ2-2, with D uncertain. Trimming left V 4 bases short and J 3 bases short, with 16 bases between. The CDR3 contains 16 residues. Germline CDR1 SGHRS, CDR2 YFSETQ. As DNA, the CDR3 is TGCGCCAGCAGCAAGGAAGGGATCGACGACACCGGGGAGCTGTTTTTT. Encoded protein: CASSKEGIDDTGELFF. The entire variable domain, with the rest obtained from reference TRBV5-1 and TRBJ2-2, is as follows: KAGVTQTPRYLIKTRGQQVTLSCSPISGHRSVSWYQQTPGQGLQFLFEYFSETQRNKGNFPGRFSGRQFSNSRSEMNVSTLELGDSALYLCASSKEGIDDTGELFFGEGSRLTVL.

The chain couples TRBV10-2 to TRBJ2-7; 8 bases agree with TRBD2. V lost 3 bases and J lost 1; bases outside the gene matches: 5. CDR1 and CDR2 (germline): WSHSY, SAAADI. The CDR3 extends over 15 amino acids. The CDR3 DNA is TGCGCCAGCAGTGATAGGACTAGCAGTTCCTACGAGCAGTACTTC. It is translated as CASSDRTSSSYEQYF.

This clonotype was seen a few times. This chain connects TRBV4-2 to TRBJ2-1; 9 bases line up with TRBD2. The CDR3 has 17 residues. The germline V gene has CDR1 LGHNA and CDR2 YNFKEQ. With 4 bases clipped from V and 2 bases from J, the junction kept 9 bases outside the gene matches. The CDR3 spells CASSPSGAGGPYNEQFF. The CDR3 DNA is TGTGCCAGCAGCCCTTCGGGAGCGGGAGGCCCCTACAATGAGCAGTTCTTC.

This clonotype was picked up a small number of times. The rearrangement uses TRBV7-3 and TRBJ1-1; D call uncertain. Germline loops: CDR1 SGHTA, CDR2 FQGTGA. With 1 base removed from V and 8 bases from J, the gap between germline ends came to 11 bases. This CDR3 is built from 13 residues. The CDR3: CASSLKRGREAFF. The CDR3 coding sequence is TGTGCCAGCAGCTTAAAACGCGGCAGGGAAGCTTTCTTT.

The rearrangement uses TRBV3-1 and TRBJ2-1; the D is unclear. The germline V gene has CDR1 LGHDT and CDR2 YNNKEL (reference sequence). CDR3 size: 16 residues. V shed 3 bases and J shed 1 base, with 13 bases lying between them. Written as DNA, the CDR3 is TGTGCCAGCAGCCACCCGACCGCCGTTTCCTACAATGAGCAGTTCTTC. Protein sequence: CASSHPTAVSYNEQFF.

This chain connects TRBV20-1 to TRBJ2-7; D not certain. With 3 bases removed from V and 4 bases from J, the gap between germline ends came to 10 bases. Germline-derived CDR1 and CDR2 are DFQATT and SNEGSKA (reference sequence). This CDR3 is 12 amino acids long. This CDR3 is CSASGRRYEQYF. In nucleotides, the CDR3 is TGCAGTGCTAGCGGGCGTCGATACGAGCAGTACTTC.

The rearrangement joins TRBV9 to TRBJ2-5; 13 bases fit TRBD2. V was clipped by 4 bases and J by 4 bases; unmatched bases: 10. The CDR3 consists of 17 residues. CDR1 and CDR2 from the germline V gene are SGDLS and YYNGEE. The chain's CDR3 is CASSPRQLAGGRETQYF. The DNA of the CDR3 is TGTGCCAGCAGCCCCCGACAACTAGCGGGGGGGAGAGAGACCCAGTACTTC.

The J gene is TRBJ1-2, the V gene TRBV20-1; D not certain. Germline V gene data show CDR1 as DFQATT and CDR2 as SNEGSKA (reference sequence). This CDR3 has 15 residues. Deletions cut 6 bases from V and 1 base from J, with 18 bases between. The CDR3 loop is CSAPVGRAVNYGYTF. The DNA of the CDR3 is TGCAGTGCCCCCGTCGGTAGGGCGGTTAACTATGGCTACACCTTC.

Relative to its sample, this clonotype is medium-sized. V gene TRBV28 combines with J gene TRBJ2-5; 12 bases map to TRBD2. The junction had 0 bases not matched to a gene; V was cut back by 3 bases and J by 1 base. This CDR3 has 15 amino acids. Germline loops: CDR1 MDHEN, CDR2 SYDVKM. As DNA, the CDR3 is TGTGCCAGCAGTTTGACTAGCGGGGGCCAAGAGACCCAGTACTTC. Amino acids: CASSLTSGGQETQYF. The full variable domain, its missing parts supplied by reference TRBV28 and TRBJ2-5, is DVKVTQSSRYLVKRTGEKVFLECVQDMDHENMFWYRQDPGLGLRLIYFSYDVKMKEKGDIPEGYSVSREKKERFSLILESASTNQTSMYLCASSLTSGGQETQYFGPGTRLLVL.

This clonotype was detected ten times or more. V is TRBV21-1 and J is TRBJ1-5; the tabulated D call, TRBD1, remains unverified against the DNA. TRBV21-1 is given as a pseudogene. The CDR3 has 17 amino acids. CDR3 loop: CASNYRTGGFSNQPQHF. DNA for the CDR3: TGTGCCAGCAATTATAGGACAGGGGGCTTTAGCAATCAGCCCCAGCATTTT.

The chain has TRBV11-2 and TRBJ2-7, with D hard to call. The CDR3 runs 14 residues. The V gene's germline CDR1 is SGHAT and CDR2 FQNNGV. Trimming cost V 1 base and J 6 bases, with 13 bases left between them. CDR3 sequence (DNA): TGTGCCAGCAGCTTAGGCCAGCTAATGGGCGAGCAGTACTTC. Translated, it gives CASSLGQLMGEQYF.

This chain uses TRBV9 with TRBJ1-4; a weak D match, TRBD1 (5 bases). Germline loops: CDR1 SGDLS, CDR2 YYNGEE. The CDR3 consists of 14 residues. The V and J ends lost 3 bases and 4 bases respectively, with 10 bases between them. The CDR3 coding sequence is TGTGCCAGCAGCGCACAGGATTTTAATGAAAAACTGTTTTTT. Protein sequence: CASSAQDFNEKLFF.

The rearrangement joins TRBV6-5 to TRBJ1-1; 10 bases line up with TRBD1. Trimming at V came to 6 bases and at J to 5 bases, leaving 6 bases not matched to a gene. The CDR3 runs 14 residues. Germline V lookup: CDR1 MNHEY, CDR2 SVGAGI. CDR3 nucleotides: TGTGCCAGCAGCCAAGACAGGGGGCAGACTGAAGCTTTCTTT. It translates to CASSQDRGQTEAFF.

The chain carries TRBV7-2 and TRBJ2-1, with D maybe TRBD2 (7 bases). Germline V lookup: CDR1 SGHTA, CDR2 FQGNSA. The germline V and J ends were trimmed by 0 bases and 7 bases, with 16 bases remaining between them. The CDR3 contains 16 residues. This CDR3 is CASSLAASGGGNEQFF. The CDR3 DNA sequence: TGTGCCAGCAGCTTAGCGGCTAGCGGAGGGGGGAATGAGCAGTTCTTC. Supplemented by reference TRBV7-2 and TRBJ2-1, the full variable domain reads GAGVSQSPSNKVTEKGKDVELRCDPISGHTALYWYRQSLGQGLEFLIYFQGNSAPDKSGLPSDRFSAERTGGSVSTLTIQRTQQEDSAVYLCASSLAASGGGNEQFFGPGTRLTVL.

This clonotype was seen repeatedly, ten times or more. This chain uses TRBV4-2 with TRBJ2-3; 7 nucleotides agree with TRBD2. The CDR3 sequence is 16 residues long. V lost 0 bases and J lost 4; bases outside the gene matches: 7. In germline, CDR1 is LGHNA, CDR2 YNFKEQ. CDR3 nucleotides: TGTGCCAGCAGCCAAGATGCGGGGGAAGGGGCAGATACGCAGTATTTT. It translates to CASSQDAGEGADTQYF.

Many counts were recorded for this clonotype. The V and J genes are TRBV10-2 and TRBJ2-3, with TRBD2 as a possible D gene (5 bases). The CDR3 sequence is 12 residues long. Germline V CDR1 and CDR2: WSHSY, SAAADI. Between the trimmed V and J ends, which lost 7 bases and 7 bases, there was a span of 12 bases. The DNA for the CDR3 is TGCGCCAGCAATCCTCGGGGTAATACGCAGTATTTT. As protein: CASNPRGNTQYF.

Note on this clonotype: A much larger clone differs by one base, so this may be a read error. The J gene is TRBJ2-1, the V gene TRBV2, with D possibly TRBD2 on 6 matching bases. This CDR3 comprises 14 residues. From germline, CDR1 is SNHLY and CDR2 FYNNEI. Between the trimmed V and J ends, which lost 2 bases and 10 bases, there was a span of 15 bases. The DNA for the CDR3 is TGTGCCAGCAGTGAAATGCATATGGGAGGCGAGCAGTTCTTC. Translated: CASSEMHMGGEQFF.